This is a list of T cell receptor beta chains from one sample in a study of cytomegalovirus exposure and HLA in healthy donors. The method was immunoSEQ multiplex PCR; TCRdb's version includes in-frame clones alone and lacks a portion of them. In the table there are some 120,000 clones, 72% of which are singletons. Sequencing input: PBMCs. The receptors derive from a man younger than 45 in good health and CMV-seronegative. CDR3s include the opening cysteine and the closing phenylalanine or tryptophan. The order of the fields is V gene, D gene, J gene, clone size, CDR3 DNA, CDR3 protein. D genes are given only for firm matches. Clone size is shown for a subset of rows, as once, few, many or a class of expanded clone.

TRBV28,TRBD2,TRBJ2-3,NA,TGTGCCAGCAGCCTGACTAGCGGGGGGTCCGGCACAGATACGCAGTATTTT,CASSLTSGGSGTDTQYF
TRBV28,NA,TRBJ2-3,NA,TGTGCCAGCAGTTTATGGGGGGGAGGTAGCACAGATACGCAGTATTTT,CASSLWGGGSTDTQYF
TRBV6-5,NA,TRBJ2-2,once,TGTGCCAGCAGTTACCATGTGACAGGTGGCACCGGGGAGCTGTTTTTT,CASSYHVTGGTGELFF
TRBV7-3,NA,TRBJ1-1,NA,TGTGCCAGCAGCTTAACGTTCCAGGGAATGAGTTGGAACACTGAAGCTTTCTTT,CASSLTFQGMSWNTEAFF
TRBV7-7,TRBD1,TRBJ1-2,NA,TGTGCCAGCAGCTTAGCAAGAGGGGACAGAATTAGAGGAGGCCGGTCCCTCTTC,CASSLARGDRIRGGRSLF
TRBV14,TRBD1,TRBJ1-6,NA,TGTGCCAGCAGTGCTAAAGGGGGCGCAAATTCACCCCTCCACTTT,CASSAKGGANSPLHF
TRBV7-9,TRBD2,TRBJ2-7,few,TGTTCCAGCAGCTTAAGGGGAGCGGGGGGCCTCTCCTACGAGCAGTACTTC,CSSSLRGAGGLSYEQYF
TRBV5-5,TRBD1,TRBJ1-6,NA,TGCGCCAGCAGCCAAGACAGGGAATACTCACCCCTCCACTTT,CASSQDREYSPLHF
TRBV29-1,NA,TRBJ1-1,once,TGCAGCGTTGGGCCCCCCCTTGGGGGGACTGAAGCTTTCTTT,CSVGPPLGGTEAFF
TRBV27,NA,TRBJ2-3,NA,TGTGCCAGTACCCGAGGGGGGGCCCTAGATACGCAGTATTTT,CASTRGGALDTQYF
TRBV5-6,TRBD1,TRBJ2-7,NA,TGTGCCAGCAGCTTTGGCGGGACAGGGGGACCCTACGAGCAGTACTTC,CASSFGGTGGPYEQYF